This T cell receptor (beta chain) was found in a study of blood T cell repertoires in COVID-19 (TCRdb year 2020). For context, the study as a whole: Samples covering the acute and convalescent phases of COVID-19 were provided by collaborators in the United States, Italy and Spain. Samples came from the ongoing ImmuneRACE study (first 160 participants) plus 1,254 subjects from 6 global collaborators. Where available, HLA class I and class II types were taken from metadata supplied by the sample provider and were not determined by assay-based typing. Subjects who had been exposed to COVID-19, were actively infected with it, or had recovered from it provided the deeply sampled blood TCRbeta repertoires that made up the dataset. The prospective study material was composed of cDNA or gDNA derived from T cells, B-cell-depleted T cells, or PBMCs. The repertoires were released in a freely available public database meant as a resource for research on the immune response to SARS-CoV-2. Sample metadata almost always included a de-identified subject ID, COVID-19 status, age in years and sex. The study at large found these results: The quantity of clinical and demographic metadata differed by source and by participant and was supplied without curation.

TCRbeta CDR3 regions were amplified from genomic DNA by means of the immunoSEQ Assay, a bias-controlled multiplex PCR. In the authors' own workflow: Nucleated cell counts per sample were estimated from amplification of reference gene primers within the assay. To quantify the absolute abundance of each unique TCRbeta CDR3 rearrangement, sequence reads were collapsed and filtered. For each sample, productive Simpson clonality was calculated by taking the square root of Simpson's diversity index across productive rearrangements. TCRdb stores this immuneACCESS table with in-frame sequences only. Part of the clones is absent; in the studies checked, under half of the shortfall reflects unresolved V genes, and no reason is known for the rest. The DNA was the basis for D and trimming; V, J and clone size are from that table. The sample table shows tens of thousands of clones, and around 84% are seen once. The ten largest clones represent over 55% of the sample.

Whole blood was collected in K2EDTA tubes by collaborating institutions according to the institutions' own protocols. Collaborator samples were shipped for TCRbeta analysis as frozen whole blood, isolated PBMCs, or DNA extracted from either sample type. As for this clone: No cognate antigen has been identified for it. No per-base quality is available; no much larger clone lies one base away.

After removal of 5 bases from V and 2 bases from J, the junction retains 9 bases not matched to a gene. CDR1 and CDR2, per the germline V gene, are SGHTA and FQGTGA. The CDR3 sequence holds 16 residues, the cysteine and phenylalanine included. This entry keeps only the CDR3 DNA: 48 bases, framed from base 1. This sequence was found in a man aged 70-80 years with acute or convalescent COVID-19. The sequencing input was peripheral blood. The rearrangement combines TRBV7-3 with TRBJ2-7; 10 central bases correspond to TRBD2. In nucleotides, the sequence is TGTGCCAGCAGCCTGACCGGGACTAGCGACGCCTACGAGCAGTACTTC. Translated, this is CASSLTGTSDAYEQYF.